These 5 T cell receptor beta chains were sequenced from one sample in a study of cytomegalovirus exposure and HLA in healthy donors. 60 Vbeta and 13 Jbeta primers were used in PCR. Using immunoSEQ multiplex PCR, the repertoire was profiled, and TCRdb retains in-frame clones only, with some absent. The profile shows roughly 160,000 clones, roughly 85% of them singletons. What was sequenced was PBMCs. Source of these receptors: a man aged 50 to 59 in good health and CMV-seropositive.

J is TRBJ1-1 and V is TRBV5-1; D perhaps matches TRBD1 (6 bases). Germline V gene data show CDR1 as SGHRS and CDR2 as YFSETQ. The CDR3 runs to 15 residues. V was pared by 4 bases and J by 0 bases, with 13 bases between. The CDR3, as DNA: TGCGCCAGCAGCAGAAACAGGGAAGTGAACACTGAAGCTTTCTTT. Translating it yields CASSRNREVNTEAFF.

Written as DNA, the CDR3 is TGTGCCAGCAGCCCCGGACAGAGGAATTCACCCCTCCACTTT. It codes for CASSPGQRNSPLHF. The chain links TRBV5-6 to TRBJ1-6, with TRBD1 as a possible D gene (6 bases). Germline V gene lookup returns CDR1 SGHDT and CDR2 YYEEEE. The CDR3 has 14 amino acids. The V end lost 4 bases, the J end lost 7 bases, and 12 bases lay between the germline ends. The full variable domain, completed using reference TRBV5-6 and TRBJ1-6, is DAGVTQSPTHLIKTRGQQVTLRCSPKSGHDTVSWYQQALGQGPQFIFQYYEEEERQRGNFPDRFSGHQFPNYSSELNVNALLLGDSALYLCASSPGQRNSPLHFGNGTRLTVT.

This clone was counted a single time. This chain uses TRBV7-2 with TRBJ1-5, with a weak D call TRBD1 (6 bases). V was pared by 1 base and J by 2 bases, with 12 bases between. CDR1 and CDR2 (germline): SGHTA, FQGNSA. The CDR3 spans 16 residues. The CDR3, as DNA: TGTGCCAGCAGCTTAGATTACAGGGCGGGCAATCAGCCCCAGCATTTT. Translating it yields CASSLDYRAGNQPQHF.

The CDR3 DNA is TGTGCCAGCAGTTACGGTCGGGGGGCGGGGGAGACCCAGTACTTC. This gives the protein CASSYGRGAGETQYF. The V gene is TRBV6-6, the J gene TRBJ2-5, with a tentative D call TRBD2 (7 bases). V lost 2 bases and J lost 5, with 15 bases in between. Germline-derived CDR1 and CDR2 are MNHNY and SVGAGI (reference sequence). This CDR3 contains 15 residues.

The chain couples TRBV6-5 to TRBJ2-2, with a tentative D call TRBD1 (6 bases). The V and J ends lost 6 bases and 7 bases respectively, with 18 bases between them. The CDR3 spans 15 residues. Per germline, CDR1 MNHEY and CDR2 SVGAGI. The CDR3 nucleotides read TGTGCCAGCAGGCCCTGGGCAGGGGTTGACGGGGAGCTGTTTTTT. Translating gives CASRPWAGVDGELFF.